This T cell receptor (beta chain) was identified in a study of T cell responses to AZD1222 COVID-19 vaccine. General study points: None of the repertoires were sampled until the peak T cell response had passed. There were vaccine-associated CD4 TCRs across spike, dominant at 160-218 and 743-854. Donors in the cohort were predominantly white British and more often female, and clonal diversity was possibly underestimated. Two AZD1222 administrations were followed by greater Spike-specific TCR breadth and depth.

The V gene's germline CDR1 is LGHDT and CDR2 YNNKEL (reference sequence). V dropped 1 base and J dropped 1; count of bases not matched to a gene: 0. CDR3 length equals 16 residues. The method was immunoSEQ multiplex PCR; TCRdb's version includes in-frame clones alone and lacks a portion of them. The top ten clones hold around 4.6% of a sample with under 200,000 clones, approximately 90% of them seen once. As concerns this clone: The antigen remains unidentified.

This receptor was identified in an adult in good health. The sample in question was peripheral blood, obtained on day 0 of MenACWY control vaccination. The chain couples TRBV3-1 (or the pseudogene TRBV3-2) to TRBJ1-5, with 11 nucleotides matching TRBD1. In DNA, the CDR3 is TGTGCCAGCAGCCAAGGGACAGGGGGCAGCAATCAGCCCCAGCATTTT. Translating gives CASSQGTGGSNQPQHF.